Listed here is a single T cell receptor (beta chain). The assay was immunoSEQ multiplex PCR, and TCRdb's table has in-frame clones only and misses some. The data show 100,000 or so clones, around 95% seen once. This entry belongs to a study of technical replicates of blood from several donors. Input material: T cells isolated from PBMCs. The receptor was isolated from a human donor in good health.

The CDR3 loop reads CSVDSQGPTDTQYF. As DNA, the CDR3 is TGCAGCGTTGATTCCCAGGGCCCCACAGATACGCAGTATTTT. This rearrangement joins TRBV29-1 to TRBJ2-3; D might be TRBD1 (5 bases). Germline assignment: CDR1 SQVTM and CDR2 ANQGSEA. The length of the CDR3 is 14 residues. Between the trimmed V and J ends, which lost 3 bases and 2 bases, there was a span of 12 bases.